This T cell receptor beta chain was captured in a study of blood T cell repertoires in COVID-19. Study at large: Specimens from acute and convalescent COVID-19 originated in the United States, Italy and Spain. In each case, the material was cDNA or gDNA derived from T cells, B-cell-depleted T cells, or PBMCs.

Using immunoSEQ multiplex PCR, the repertoire was profiled, and TCRdb retains in-frame clones only, with some absent. The sample has around 60,000 clones; approximately 90% are singletons. The CDR3 has 16 amino acids. J gave up 3 bases and V 0 bases, and 6 bases lay outside the gene matches. Germline assignment: CDR1 SGHDT and CDR2 YYEEEE. The sequence derives from a woman of 80 years or more with active COVID-19. Sequenced sample: peripheral blood. This chain links TRBV5-6 with TRBJ2-1; 7 bases match TRBD1. The CDR3 DNA follows: TGTGCCAGCAGCTTGGCCATGACAGGGTTCTACAATGAGCAGTTCTTC. It yields the protein CASSLAMTGFYNEQFF.